The 10 T cell receptor beta chains given below trace back to one sample, sequenced in a study of blood T cell repertoires in COVID-19. Produced via immunoSEQ multiplex PCR; TCRdb's table is partial and in-frame only. Here the sample spans over 110,000 clones, around 72% being singletons. What was sequenced was peripheral blood. These receptors came from a woman aged 60-75 years with acute or convalescent COVID-19.

The CDR3 reads CASSPHLAGVTDTQYF. The DNA of the CDR3 is TGTGCCAGCAGCCCTCATCTAGCGGGAGTTACAGATACGCAGTATTTT. The rearrangement links TRBV9 to TRBJ2-3; 10 bases match TRBD2. The V gene end was trimmed by 4 bases and the J gene end by 3 bases; junction bases not matched to a gene: 8. There are 16 residues in the CDR3. Per the germline V gene, CDR1 is SGDLS and CDR2 is YYNGEE.

The chain employs TRBV30 and TRBJ1-4; no clear D. This CDR3 has 18 residues. The V and J ends lost 0 bases and 0 bases respectively, with 17 bases between them. From germline, CDR1 is GTSNPN and CDR2 SVGIG (reference sequence). CDR3 bases: TGTGCCTGGAGTGTACTGTGGCCAGGCCCTCCAACTAATGAAAAACTGTTTTTT. It translates to CAWSVLWPGPPTNEKLFF.

This clone was found once. This sequence joins TRBV7-9 and TRBJ1-1, with 8 bases lining up with TRBD1. CDR1 is SEHNR and CDR2 is FQNEAQ in the germline V gene (reference sequence). The CDR3 is 14 residues long. Germline trimming cut 5 bases from V and 1 base from J; bases unmatched to any gene: 3. CDR3 loop: CASSAGGRNTEAFF. CDR3 DNA sequence: TGTGCCAGCAGCGCAGGGGGCAGGAACACTGAAGCTTTCTTT.

The chain recombines TRBV6-6 with TRBJ2-1, with 8 bases identical to TRBD2. CDR3 length: 13 amino acids. J gave up 4 bases and V 5 bases, and 1 base lay outside the gene matches. Germline CDR1 reads MNHNY; CDR2 reads SVGAGI (reference sequence). The CDR3 nucleotides are TGTGCCAGCAGTAGCGGGAGATACAATGAGCAGTTCTTC. This translates into CASSSGRYNEQFF.

V and J are TRBV25-1 and TRBJ2-2; the match to TRBD2 covers 13 bases. Germline V gene sequence: CDR1 MGHDK, CDR2 SYGVNS. With 5 bases clipped from V and 5 bases from J, the junction kept 11 bases outside the gene matches. The CDR3 length is 18 residues. CDR3: CASSRTPLAGGGTGELFF. CDR3 nucleotide sequence: TGTGCCAGCAGTAGAACACCACTAGCGGGAGGGGGGACCGGGGAGCTGTTTTTT. The full variable domain, in which reference TRBV25-1 and TRBJ2-2 provide the parts outside the CDR3, is EADIYQTPRYLVIGTGKKITLECSQTMGHDKMYWYQQDPGMELHLIHYSYGVNSTEKGDLSSESTVSRIRTEHFPLTLESARPSHTSQYLCASSRTPLAGGGTGELFFGEGSRLTVL.

This clone was counted a few times. The chain employs TRBV9 and TRBJ1-2; 10 positions match TRBD1. The junction had 9 bases not matched to a gene; V was cut back by 3 bases and J by 7 bases. The CDR3 runs to 15 residues. The germline gives CDR1 SGDLS, CDR2 YYNGEE. The CDR3 DNA sequence: TGTGCCAGCAGCGCAGAGGGACAGGGGAGAAGTGGCTACACCTTC. Encoded protein: CASSAEGQGRSGYTF.

This clone was observed a handful of times. V is TRBV9 and J is TRBJ2-1, with 9 bases that match TRBD2. J was trimmed by 3 bases and V by 4 bases; bases with no gene match: 8. The CDR3 loop spans 16 amino acids. Germline CDR1 SGDLS, CDR2 YYNGEE. The CDR3 protein is CASSRGAGGIYNEQFF. The CDR3 coding sequence is TGTGCCAGCAGCCGAGGGGCGGGAGGGATCTACAATGAGCAGTTCTTC.

This clone has just a few counts. The rearrangement uses TRBV19 and TRBJ2-1; 9 positions agree with TRBD2. Looked up from germline, CDR1 is LNHDA and CDR2 is SQIVND (reference sequence). CDR3 length equals 17 residues. V was clipped by 3 bases and J by 7 bases; unmatched bases: 13. The CDR3 sequence is CASSISGGRARKNEQFF. The CDR3 DNA reads TGTGCCAGTAGTATTTCTGGCGGGAGGGCCCGTAAGAATGAGCAGTTCTTC.

With regard to this clone: A read error may account for a junction end that differs from germline. Here the CDR3 DNA reads TGTGCCAGTACGGGAGGGGGCGCGCTCCCGGACTTC. It translates to CASTGGGALPDF. The rearrangement uses TRBV28 and TRBJ2-7, with D possibly matching TRBD2 (8 bases). CDR1 is MDHEN and CDR2 is SYDVKM in the germline V gene. This CDR3 has 12 amino acids.

The chain carries TRBV28 and TRBJ1-5; 8 nucleotides match TRBD1. The V and J ends lost 3 bases and 1 base, in that order; junction bases with no gene match: 8. The germline CDR1 and CDR2 sequences are MDHEN and SYDVKM. CDR3 length: 17 amino acids. CDR3 DNA: TGTGCCAGCAGTTTTGCCAGGGGGCTAGCAAGCAATCAGCCCCAGCATTTT. Translating it yields CASSFARGLASNQPQHF.